These 30 T cell receptor beta chains share one sample of origin, sequenced in a study of Ad26.COV2.S vaccination and SARS-CoV-2 variants. The protocol was immunoSEQ multiplex PCR, while the TCRdb copy is restricted to in-frame clones and leaves out a portion. The sample contains around 270,000 clones, around 88% of which appear only once. Sample treatment: over 15 received Ad26.COV2.S at low or high dose, single or two shots; several received placebo; per-sample allocation not given. Vaccine and placebo recipients were sampled on day 63 after the first injection. The source was peripheral blood, collected in a trial of Ad26.COV2.S vaccine versus placebo. These receptors were obtained from a person between 18 and 60 years old who received the Ad26.COV2.S COVID-19 vaccine or a placebo.

This clone was observed once. The chain recombines TRBV9 with TRBJ2-3, with 13 positions matching TRBD2. Germline CDR1 and CDR2: SGDLS and YYNGEE. Trimming took 0 bases from V and 3 from J; bases not matched to a gene: 4. There are 17 residues in the CDR3. CDR3 DNA sequence: TGTGCCAGCAGCGTAGGGACTAGCGGGGGAGGTACAGATACGCAGTATTTT. Protein: CASSVGTSGGGTDTQYF.

This clone was observed once. The rearrangement uses TRBV6-4 and TRBJ1-2; D unclear. The CDR3 runs to 15 residues. V lost 0 bases, J lost 0 bases, and 8 bases lay in between. Germline V CDR1 and CDR2: MRHNA, SNTAGT. CDR3 loop: CASSDSRHANYGYTF. DNA of the CDR3: TGTGCCAGCAGTGACTCGAGGCACGCTAACTATGGCTACACCTTC.

The gene calls are TRBV7-3 and TRBJ2-3; 10 bases match TRBD2. Unmatched junction bases numbered 8, after V lost 0 bases and J lost 2 bases. The CDR3 length is 18 residues. Germline V CDR1 and CDR2: SGHTA, FQGTGA. CDR3 loop: CASSLTSGGSVSTDTQYF. The CDR3 DNA sequence: TGTGCCAGCAGCTTAACTAGCGGGGGGTCGGTTTCCACAGATACGCAGTATTTT.

This clone has just one count. V gene TRBV6-2 or TRBV6-3 combines with J gene TRBJ2-1, with 13 positions matching TRBD2. V lost 4 bases, J lost 8 bases, and 5 bases stayed unmatched. The CDR3 spans 15 residues. CDR1 is MNHEY and CDR2 is SVGEGT in the germline V gene. This CDR3 reads CASSSTSGGVYEQFF. CDR3 bases: TGTGCCAGCAGTTCCACTAGCGGGGGGGTGTATGAGCAGTTCTTC.

Of note for this clone: This specimen includes other DNA sequences encoding the same CDR3. The chain is built from TRBV28 and TRBJ2-7, with D perhaps being TRBD1 or TRBD2 (5 bases each). Trimming removed 3 bases at V and 6 bases at J, with 9 bases between. Per germline, CDR1 MDHEN and CDR2 SYDVKM. This CDR3 has 12 amino acids. CDR3 nucleotide sequence: TGTGCCAGCAGTTTTAGAGGGGCCGAGCAGTACGTC. Protein sequence: CASSFRGAEQYV.

The chain recombines TRBV18 with TRBJ2-7; 7 bases are shared with TRBD1. This CDR3 spans 13 amino acids. CDR1 is KGHSH and CDR2 is LQKENI in the germline V gene. With 3 bases clipped from V and 6 bases from J, the junction kept 5 bases outside the gene matches. CDR3: CASSPTGTFEQYF. The CDR3 DNA reads as TGTGCCAGCTCACCGACAGGGACCTTCGAGCAGTACTTC.

The chain carries TRBV7-8 and TRBJ2-3; D could derive from TRBD1 or TRBD2 (6 bases each). The CDR3 contains 16 residues. The V end lost 1 base, the J end lost 4 bases, and 15 bases lay between the germline ends. Germline-derived CDR1 and CDR2 are SGHVS and FQNEAQ. DNA for the CDR3: TGTGCCAGCAGCTTAGGTCGGGGGCTCGGCGCAGATACGCAGTATTTT. It is translated as CASSLGRGLGADTQYF.

The CDR3 is CASSFPNRGHTEAFF. As DNA, the CDR3 is TGTGCCAGCAGTTTCCCTAACAGGGGCCACACTGAAGCTTTCTTT. The V and J genes are TRBV6-2 or TRBV6-3 and TRBJ1-1, with 7 nucleotides matching TRBD1. The CDR3 has 15 amino acids. After removal of 4 bases from V and 3 bases from J, the junction contained 8 bases not matched to a gene. CDR1 and CDR2 from the germline V gene are MNHEY and SVGEGT.

The chain couples TRBV6-4 to TRBJ2-3; 7 nucleotides align to TRBD2. The CDR3 is made up of 16 amino acids. From germline, CDR1 is MRHNA and CDR2 SNTAGT. Trimming took 2 bases from V and 3 from J; bases not matched to a gene: 8. The CDR3 coding sequence is TGTGCCAGCAGTGACACAGCGGGGAGTGGGACAGATACGCAGTATTTT. This codes for CASSDTAGSGTDTQYF.

This sequence joins TRBV7-8 and TRBJ2-1; the D call may be TRBD1 or TRBD2 (5 bases each). The length of the CDR3 is 15 residues. Germline V lookup: CDR1 SGHVS, CDR2 FQNEAQ. V was pared by 1 base and J by 2 bases, with 9 bases between. CDR3 coding DNA: TGTGCCAGCAGCTTAGGGGGGAACCCCTACAATGAGCAGTTCTTC. It codes for CASSLGGNPYNEQFF.

The J gene is TRBJ2-1, the V gene TRBV19; the D is unclear. Trimming pared 3 bases from V and 2 bases from J, leaving 5 bases between. CDR1 is LNHDA, CDR2 SQIVND, per germline (reference sequence). The length of the CDR3 is 13 residues. CDR3 coding DNA: TGTGCCAGTAGTATTTGGCCCTACAATGAGCAGTTCTTC. It is translated as CASSIWPYNEQFF.

This chain links TRBV9 with TRBJ2-6; D remains unclear. Germline V CDR1 and CDR2: SGDLS, YYNGEE. This CDR3 has 14 residues. With 2 bases removed from V and 3 bases from J, the gap between germline ends came to 6 bases. The CDR3 sequence is CASSVGNGANVLTF. In DNA, the CDR3 is TGTGCCAGCAGCGTGGGAAATGGGGCCAACGTCCTGACTTTC. Looking up the rest from reference TRBV9 and TRBJ2-6 gives the full variable domain: DSGVTQTPKHLITATGQRVTLRCSPRSGDLSVYWYQQSLDQGLQFLIQYYNGEERAKGNILERFSAQQFPDLHSELNLSSLELGDSALYFCASSVGNGANVLTFGAGSRLTVL.

This clone was detected only a few times. This sample includes further DNA sequences coding for the same CDR3. The chain couples TRBV3-1 (or the pseudogene TRBV3-2) to TRBJ2-3; D not certain. This CDR3 region has 14 residues. The germline gives CDR1 LGHDT, CDR2 YNNKEL (reference sequence). V was trimmed by 2 bases and J by 2 bases, leaving 8 bases between them. The CDR3 sequence is CASSQTRNTDTQYF. The CDR3 DNA reads as TGTGCCAGCAGCCAAACCCGGAACACAGATACGCAGTATTTT.

The CDR3 reads CASSIGQAGGYTF. CDR3 DNA: TGCGCCAGCAGCATAGGACAGGCGGGTGGCTACACCTTC. The V and J genes are TRBV5-1 and TRBJ1-2; 7 bases map to TRBD1. Germline values: CDR1 SGHRS, CDR2 YFSETQ. The CDR3 runs 13 residues. V shed 4 bases and J 7 bases; nucleotides not matched to a gene: 7. Full variable domain (rest looked up from reference TRBV5-1 and TRBJ1-2): KAGVTQTPRYLIKTRGQQVTLSCSPISGHRSVSWYQQTPGQGLQFLFEYFSETQRNKGNFPGRFSGRQFSNSRSEMNVSTLELGDSALYLCASSIGQAGGYTFGSGTRLTVV.

The chain joins TRBV5-4 to TRBJ2-1; TRBD2 agrees at 8 bases. The CDR3 contains 16 residues. The V gene end was trimmed by 5 bases and the J gene end by 3 bases; junction bases not matched to a gene: 10. Germline-derived CDR1 and CDR2 are SGHNT and YYREEE (reference sequence). The DNA for the CDR3 is TGTGCCAGCAGTAACAGCGGGGGAAGTTTCTACAATGAGCAGTTCTTC. This encodes CASSNSGGSFYNEQFF.

The chain links TRBV29-1 to TRBJ2-5, with D maybe TRBD1 (5 bases). From germline, CDR1 is SQVTM and CDR2 ANQGSEA. The CDR3 has 13 residues. V was clipped by 7 bases and J by 2 bases, with 14 bases between them. CDR3 sequence (DNA): TGCAGCGCTGGGGCACCTCCTCAAGAGACCCAGTACTTC. This codes for CSAGAPPQETQYF.

The rearrangement joins TRBV7-2 to TRBJ2-7; 9 nucleotides line up with TRBD2. Germline lookup yields CDR1 SGHTA and CDR2 FQGNSA. V trimming: 1 base; J trimming: 7 bases; junction bases outside the gene matches: 8. CDR3 length: 15 residues. The CDR3 sequence is CASSLGGGLASEQYF. The CDR3, as DNA: TGTGCCAGCAGCTTAGGGGGAGGACTAGCGAGTGAGCAGTACTTC.

This sequence joins TRBV24-1 and TRBJ1-1, with no clear D. Looked up from germline, CDR1 is KGHDR and CDR2 is SFDVKD. This CDR3 is built from 16 residues. Trimming removed 4 bases at V and 5 bases at J, with 19 bases between. CDR3 region: CATSEGTGPSKTEAFF. The CDR3 DNA is TGTGCCACCAGTGAAGGAACGGGCCCTTCGAAGACTGAAGCTTTCTTT.

The V call is TRBV5-6, the J call TRBJ1-2; D is ambiguous. Germline lookup yields CDR1 SGHDT and CDR2 YYEEEE. The CDR3 runs to 14 residues. Trimming pared 1 base from V and 3 bases from J, leaving 10 bases between. Here the CDR3 reads CASSLLTGYYGYTF. The DNA of the CDR3 is TGTGCCAGCAGCTTGCTTACGGGATACTATGGCTACACCTTC.

The chain uses TRBV19 and TRBJ2-3; D is undetermined. Germline CDR1 LNHDA, CDR2 SQIVND (reference sequence). Trimming stripped 3 bases from V and 0 bases from J, with 7 bases between. The CDR3 totals 14 residues. Written as DNA, the CDR3 is TGTGCCAGTAGTATTAACCCGAGCACAGATACGCAGTATTTT. Translating it yields CASSINPSTDTQYF.

CDR3 protein: CASNPWGGNTEAFF. As DNA, the CDR3 is TGTGCCAGTAACCCGTGGGGGGGGAACACTGAAGCTTTCTTT. The chain has TRBV19 and TRBJ1-1, with D possibly matching TRBD1 (5 bases). Germline V gene lookup returns CDR1 LNHDA and CDR2 SQIVND (reference sequence). CDR3 size: 14 residues. V lost 7 bases, J lost 1 base, and 13 bases lay in between.

This chain joins TRBV25-1 and TRBJ1-4, with D hard to call. Germline V CDR1 and CDR2: MGHDK, SYGVNS. This CDR3 is built from 12 residues. V dropped 1 base and J dropped 9 bases, with 6 bases sitting between them. CDR3 region: CASSEFGKKLFF. Here the CDR3 DNA reads TGTGCCAGCAGTGAATTTGGAAAAAAACTGTTTTTT.

The V and J genes are TRBV6-5 and TRBJ1-2; 8 nucleotides line up with TRBD1. J was trimmed by 8 bases and V by 7 bases; bases with no gene match: 15. The V gene's germline CDR1 is MNHEY and CDR2 SVGAGI. This CDR3 has 15 amino acids. The CDR3 here is CASKPTGAKLSGYTF. CDR3 nucleotide sequence: TGTGCCAGCAAGCCGACAGGGGCCAAACTATCCGGCTACACCTTC.

The gene calls are TRBV19 and TRBJ1-1; 8 bases map to TRBD1. V gave up 3 bases and J gave up 3 bases; unmatched junction bases: 3. This CDR3 is 14 amino acids long. CDR1 and CDR2 from the germline V gene are LNHDA and SQIVND (reference sequence). CDR3 amino acids: CASSIRQGHTEAFF. The DNA of the CDR3 is TGTGCCAGTAGTATTCGACAGGGGCACACTGAAGCTTTCTTT.

This clone has just one count. J is TRBJ1-2 and V is TRBV5-1; TRBD1 matches at 9 bases. The CDR3 has 16 residues. CDR1 and CDR2 (germline): SGHRS, YFSETQ. The V segment lost 3 bases and the J segment 6 bases; nucleotides outside the gene matches: 12. This CDR3 reads CASSSDEDRGDDGYTF. The CDR3 region has the DNA TGCGCCAGCAGCTCGGACGAAGACAGGGGGGACGATGGCTACACCTTC.

The rearrangement uses TRBV4-1 and TRBJ1-1; D perhaps matches TRBD1 (5 bases). Germline-derived CDR1 and CDR2 are MGHRA and YSYEKL. CDR3 length equals 16 residues. V lost 1 base and J 1 base, leaving 13 bases between the germline ends. CDR3 nucleotides: TGCGCCAGCAGCCAAGTCCCCGCTACAGGGAACACTGAAGCTTTCTTT. Amino acids: CASSQVPATGNTEAFF.

The chain combines TRBV9 with TRBJ1-4; 8 nucleotides agree with TRBD1. This CDR3 is built from 14 residues. In germline, CDR1 is SGDLS, CDR2 YYNGEE. J gave up 7 bases and V 3 bases, and 5 bases lay outside the gene matches. CDR3 nucleotide sequence: TGTGCCAGCAGCGCGGACAGGGTCGGTGAAAAACTGTTTTTT. Its protein is CASSADRVGEKLFF.

The chain is built from TRBV3-1 (or the pseudogene TRBV3-2) and TRBJ2-1, with TRBD2 as a possible D gene (6 bases). Germline CDR1 and CDR2: LGHDT and YNNKEL (reference sequence). Between the trimmed V and J ends, which lost 1 base and 7 bases, there was a span of 14 bases. This CDR3 region has 15 residues. CDR3 sequence reads: CASSQGRVVQNEQFF. The DNA for the CDR3 is TGTGCCAGCAGCCAAGGGAGGGTAGTTCAGAATGAGCAGTTCTTC.

V usage is TRBV3-1 (or the pseudogene TRBV3-2) and J usage is TRBJ2-5; D is ambiguous. V lost 3 bases, J lost 2 bases, and 13 bases lay in between. From germline, CDR1 is LGHDT and CDR2 YNNKEL (reference sequence). The CDR3 has 15 amino acids. The chain's CDR3 is CASSQHPGPQETQYF. The CDR3 nucleotides are TGTGCCAGCAGCCAGCACCCCGGACCTCAAGAGACCCAGTACTTC.

The chain employs TRBV4-3 and TRBJ2-7, with 10 bases that match TRBD2. Germline V gene data show CDR1 as LGHNA and CDR2 as YSLEER. The CDR3 consists of 15 residues. Trimming took 1 base from V and 1 from J; bases not matched to a gene: 1. The CDR3 sequence is CASSQASGGSYEQYF. The CDR3 nucleotides are TGCGCCAGCAGCCAAGCTAGCGGGGGTTCCTACGAGCAGTACTTC.